These T cell receptor beta chains were read from a single sample in a study of blood T cell repertoires in COVID-19. The data were produced by immunoSEQ multiplex PCR, yet TCRdb's version contains in-frame clones alone and is incomplete. This repertoire shows around 94,000 clones, approximately 86% found once; its top ten account for over 1.5%. The sequenced material came from peripheral blood. The origin of the receptors is an older man with acute or convalescent COVID-19. CDR3s include the opening cysteine and the closing phenylalanine or tryptophan. The D gene is left open where the match is weak. Some rows mark clone size as missing; the rest say once, few, many or name a class of expanded clone.

D gene,J gene,V gene,clone size,CDR3 DNA,CDR3 protein
-,TRBJ1-2,TRBV21-1,-,TGTGCCAGCAGCAAAGAGGGGCGGTCTGGCTACACCTTC,CASSKEGRSGYTF
TRBD2,TRBJ2-1,TRBV27,-,TGTGCCAGCTGTCGACTAGCGGGAGTAAATGAGCAGTTCTTC,CASCRLAGVNEQFF
-,TRBJ1-1,TRBV2,-,TGTGCCAGCAGTGGGGGTAGGACACTGAACACTGAAGCTTTCTTT,CASSGGRTLNTEAFF
TRBD2,TRBJ2-1,TRBV4-3,-,TGCGCCAGCAGCTTAGCGGGAGTGGCCAATGAGCAGTTCTTC,CASSLAGVANEQFF
TRBD1,TRBJ2-3,TRBV9,-,TGTGCCAGCAGCGCGATACAGGGGGCGGGGGGCACAGATACGCAGTATTTT,CASSAIQGAGGTDTQYF
TRBD1,TRBJ2-5,TRBV19,-,TGTGCCAGTAGCCTCGGACAGGGCCTAGGGGGGCAAGAGACCCAGTACTTC,CASSLGQGLGGQETQYF
TRBD2,TRBJ2-1,TRBV19,-,TGTGCCAGTAAAGCAGCGGGAGTCAATGAGCAGTTCTTC,CASKAAGVNEQFF
-,TRBJ2-1,TRBV24-1,-,TGTGCCACCGGCCGACTATACGACAATGAGCAGTTCTTC,CATGRLYDNEQFF
TRBD1,TRBJ1-1,TRBV5-6,-,TGTGCCAGCAGTCACAGGGGGCCGAACACTGAAGCTTTCTTT,CASSHRGPNTEAFF
-,TRBJ1-5,TRBV6-2/TRBV6-3,-,TGTGCCAGCAGTTACGGTACAGGCAATCAGCCCCAGCATTTT,CASSYGTGNQPQHF
-,TRBJ2-3,TRBV7-2,-,TGTGCCAGCAGCTCCCAGGGGCTTAGCACAGATACGCAGTATTTT,CASSSQGLSTDTQYF
TRBD1,TRBJ1-1,TRBV6-5,-,TGTGCCAGCAGTTACGGGGACAGGGGGAACACTGAAGCTTTCTTT,CASSYGDRGNTEAFF
TRBD1,TRBJ2-7,TRBV30,-,TGTGCCTGGAGCCAGGGGGACGTTTTAGAGGAGCAGTACTTC,CAWSQGDVLEEQYF
-,TRBJ2-3,TRBV4-3,once,TGCGCCAGCAGCCCCCCAACCGCCAAGCTAGGAGATACGCAGTATTTT,CASSPPTAKLGDTQYF
-,TRBJ1-2,TRBV30,-,TGTGCCTGGAGAGAGGAAGGGCGGGGTTATGGCTACACCTTC,CAWREEGRGYGYTF
-,TRBJ1-2,TRBV5-6,-,TGTGCCAGCAGCCGATCACAGGGAACCTATGGCTACACCTTC,CASSRSQGTYGYTF
-,TRBJ2-7,TRBV28,-,TGTGCCAGCAGTTTATGGAGGCGGGACCGAGCCTACGAGCAGTACTTC,CASSLWRRDRAYEQYF
-,TRBJ2-3,TRBV11-1,-,TGTGCCAGCAGCTTCGAAAGCAGGGCTGGCACAGATACGCAGTATTTT,CASSFESRAGTDTQYF
TRBD1,TRBJ2-7,TRBV6-2/TRBV6-3,-,TGTGCCAGCAGTTACGGGAATACAGGGGACTACGAGCAGTACTTC,CASSYGNTGDYEQYF
-,TRBJ1-1,TRBV7-6,-,TGTGCCAGCAGCTCCCTCTCTGAAGCTTTCTTT,CASSSLSEAFF
TRBD1,TRBJ2-1,TRBV19,-,TGTGCCAGTAGTACGGGACAGGATAACAATGAGCAGTTCTTC,CASSTGQDNNEQFF
-,TRBJ1-4,TRBV6-1,-,TGTGCCAGCAGTGAGCTACAGGGAATTAATGAAAAACTGTTTTTT,CASSELQGINEKLFF
-,TRBJ1-6,TRBV7-2,-,TGTGCCAGCAGCTTACACAGGGTTAATTCACCCCTCCACTTT,CASSLHRVNSPLHF
TRBD2,TRBJ2-3,TRBV7-2,-,TGTGCCAGCAGTTCCCAGGGCGCGGGAGGGCCAGATACGCAGTATTTT,CASSSQGAGGPDTQYF
-,TRBJ2-1,TRBV4-3,once,TGCGCCAGCAGCCCAACGGACATTAGCTCCTACAATGAGCAGTTCTTC,CASSPTDISSYNEQFF
-,TRBJ1-3,TRBV21-1,-,TGTGCCAGCAGCCCCCGGTGGGACAGGGTTCACGAAAACACCATATATTTT,CASSPRWDRVHENTIYF
TRBD2,TRBJ2-2,TRBV11-2,few,TGTGCCAGCAGCTTTTCTATCCAGGGCGGGAGGGCCTACACCGGGGAGCTGTTTTTT,CASSFSIQGGRAYTGELFF
TRBD1,TRBJ1-3,TRBV19,-,TGTGCCAGTACCCCAGCACACGGACAGGGGACCTCTGGAAACACCATATATTTT,CASTPAHGQGTSGNTIYF
-,TRBJ1-2,TRBV2,-,TGTGCCAGCAGTGAGGCAGGAAACTATGGCTACACCTTC,CASSEAGNYGYTF
-,TRBJ2-4,TRBV7-2,-,TGTGCCAGCAGCCCTCGGGCTAGCGAGAAAAACATTCAGTACTTC,CASSPRASEKNIQYF
TRBD1,TRBJ1-5,TRBV28,-,TGTGCCAGCAGTCCACCGGGACAGCTCAATCAGCCCCAGCATTTT,CASSPPGQLNQPQHF
-,TRBJ1-1,TRBV11-2,-,TGTGCCAGCAGCAAGGACACAAACACTGAAGCTTTCTTT,CASSKDTNTEAFF
TRBD2,TRBJ2-1,TRBV10-2,-,TGCGCCAGCAGTGAACTAGCGGGGGGATACAATGAGCAGTTCTTC,CASSELAGGYNEQFF
TRBD2,TRBJ2-1,TRBV2,once,TGTGCCAGCATCGGACGAACTAGCGGGAATAATGAGCAGTTCTTC,CASIGRTSGNNEQFF
-,TRBJ1-4,TRBV28,-,TGTGCCAGCAGTTTCCAGGTTACGAGTGAAAAACTGTTTTTT,CASSFQVTSEKLFF
TRBD2,TRBJ2-4,TRBV10-3,-,TGTGCCATCAGTGAGGTAGCGGGAGGCCGAAACATTCAGTACTTC,CAISEVAGGRNIQYF
TRBD1,TRBJ1-1,TRBV7-2,-,TGTGCCAGCAGCCTTCGACAGGGGGCGCAGGGGACTGAAGCTTTCTTT,CASSLRQGAQGTEAFF
-,TRBJ2-1,TRBV6-5,-,TGTGCCAGCAGTTACAGGGGGTTGGGTGAGCAGTTCTTC,CASSYRGLGEQFF
-,TRBJ2-6,TRBV15,-,TGTGCCACCCAAAGGTCGTTACAGATTGGGGCCAACGTCCTGACTTTC,CATQRSLQIGANVLTF
TRBD2,TRBJ2-1,TRBV7-2,-,TGTGCCAGCAGCTTAATGGGACTAGCAATCAATGAGCAGTTCTTC,CASSLMGLAINEQFF
TRBD1,TRBJ1-1,TRBV29-1,-,TGCAGCGTGCGACAGGGGAGTATCGCTGAAGCTTTCTTT,CSVRQGSIAEAFF
-,TRBJ2-3,TRBV29-1,-,TGCAGCGCGGAAATCCGAGCAGATACGCAGTATTTT,CSAEIRADTQYF
TRBD1,TRBJ1-2,TRBV4-3,-,TGCGCCAGCAGCCAAGGTGGACAGGGGACTAACTATGGCTACACCTTC,CASSQGGQGTNYGYTF
TRBD1,TRBJ2-7,TRBV18,-,TGTGCCAGCTCACTTAGTGCCGGGACAGGGGATTACGAGCAGTACTTC,CASSLSAGTGDYEQYF
-,TRBJ2-7,TRBV28,few,TGTGCCAGCAGGGCTAGTGGAGGGCAGCAGTACTTC,CASRASGGQQYF
TRBD2,TRBJ2-3,TRBV29-1,-,TGCAGCTCAGCCGGGACTAGCGGGAGCATCACAGATACGCAGTATTTT,CSSAGTSGSITDTQYF
-,TRBJ2-3,TRBV13,-,TGTGCCAGCAGCTCCCTAGGGGGCACAGATACGCAGTATTTT,CASSSLGGTDTQYF
TRBD1,TRBJ2-7,TRBV29-1,-,TGCAGCGTAGGGGACAGGGAACACGAGCAGTACTTC,CSVGDREHEQYF
-,TRBJ2-7,TRBV3-1/TRBV3-2,few,TGTGCCAGCAGCAGCCAGCGGAGAGGAGCCCTCGAGCAGTACTTC,CASSSQRRGALEQYF
TRBD2,TRBJ2-1,TRBV4-2,-,TGTGCCAGCAGCCAAGAAGGGGCTAGCGGTACCAATGAGCAGTTCTTC,CASSQEGASGTNEQFF
TRBD2,TRBJ2-1,TRBV19,-,TGTGCCAGTACCCCAGCGGGAGGGAACAATGAGCAGTTCTTC,CASTPAGGNNEQFF
TRBD1,TRBJ2-3,TRBV28,once,TGTGCCAGCAGTACAGGGGGCGTTAGCTCAGATACGCAGTATTTT,CASSTGGVSSDTQYF
-,TRBJ2-7,TRBV28,-,TGTGCCAGCAGTCCGCGGGCACCTTCCGAGCAGTACTTC,CASSPRAPSEQYF
TRBD2,TRBJ2-7,TRBV28,-,TGTGCCAGCACCCGGGGAGGGTCGGACGAGCAGTACTTC,CASTRGGSDEQYF
TRBD1,TRBJ1-5,TRBV15,-,TGTGCCACCAGCGGACAGGGTAGCAATCAGCCCCAGCATTTT,CATSGQGSNQPQHF